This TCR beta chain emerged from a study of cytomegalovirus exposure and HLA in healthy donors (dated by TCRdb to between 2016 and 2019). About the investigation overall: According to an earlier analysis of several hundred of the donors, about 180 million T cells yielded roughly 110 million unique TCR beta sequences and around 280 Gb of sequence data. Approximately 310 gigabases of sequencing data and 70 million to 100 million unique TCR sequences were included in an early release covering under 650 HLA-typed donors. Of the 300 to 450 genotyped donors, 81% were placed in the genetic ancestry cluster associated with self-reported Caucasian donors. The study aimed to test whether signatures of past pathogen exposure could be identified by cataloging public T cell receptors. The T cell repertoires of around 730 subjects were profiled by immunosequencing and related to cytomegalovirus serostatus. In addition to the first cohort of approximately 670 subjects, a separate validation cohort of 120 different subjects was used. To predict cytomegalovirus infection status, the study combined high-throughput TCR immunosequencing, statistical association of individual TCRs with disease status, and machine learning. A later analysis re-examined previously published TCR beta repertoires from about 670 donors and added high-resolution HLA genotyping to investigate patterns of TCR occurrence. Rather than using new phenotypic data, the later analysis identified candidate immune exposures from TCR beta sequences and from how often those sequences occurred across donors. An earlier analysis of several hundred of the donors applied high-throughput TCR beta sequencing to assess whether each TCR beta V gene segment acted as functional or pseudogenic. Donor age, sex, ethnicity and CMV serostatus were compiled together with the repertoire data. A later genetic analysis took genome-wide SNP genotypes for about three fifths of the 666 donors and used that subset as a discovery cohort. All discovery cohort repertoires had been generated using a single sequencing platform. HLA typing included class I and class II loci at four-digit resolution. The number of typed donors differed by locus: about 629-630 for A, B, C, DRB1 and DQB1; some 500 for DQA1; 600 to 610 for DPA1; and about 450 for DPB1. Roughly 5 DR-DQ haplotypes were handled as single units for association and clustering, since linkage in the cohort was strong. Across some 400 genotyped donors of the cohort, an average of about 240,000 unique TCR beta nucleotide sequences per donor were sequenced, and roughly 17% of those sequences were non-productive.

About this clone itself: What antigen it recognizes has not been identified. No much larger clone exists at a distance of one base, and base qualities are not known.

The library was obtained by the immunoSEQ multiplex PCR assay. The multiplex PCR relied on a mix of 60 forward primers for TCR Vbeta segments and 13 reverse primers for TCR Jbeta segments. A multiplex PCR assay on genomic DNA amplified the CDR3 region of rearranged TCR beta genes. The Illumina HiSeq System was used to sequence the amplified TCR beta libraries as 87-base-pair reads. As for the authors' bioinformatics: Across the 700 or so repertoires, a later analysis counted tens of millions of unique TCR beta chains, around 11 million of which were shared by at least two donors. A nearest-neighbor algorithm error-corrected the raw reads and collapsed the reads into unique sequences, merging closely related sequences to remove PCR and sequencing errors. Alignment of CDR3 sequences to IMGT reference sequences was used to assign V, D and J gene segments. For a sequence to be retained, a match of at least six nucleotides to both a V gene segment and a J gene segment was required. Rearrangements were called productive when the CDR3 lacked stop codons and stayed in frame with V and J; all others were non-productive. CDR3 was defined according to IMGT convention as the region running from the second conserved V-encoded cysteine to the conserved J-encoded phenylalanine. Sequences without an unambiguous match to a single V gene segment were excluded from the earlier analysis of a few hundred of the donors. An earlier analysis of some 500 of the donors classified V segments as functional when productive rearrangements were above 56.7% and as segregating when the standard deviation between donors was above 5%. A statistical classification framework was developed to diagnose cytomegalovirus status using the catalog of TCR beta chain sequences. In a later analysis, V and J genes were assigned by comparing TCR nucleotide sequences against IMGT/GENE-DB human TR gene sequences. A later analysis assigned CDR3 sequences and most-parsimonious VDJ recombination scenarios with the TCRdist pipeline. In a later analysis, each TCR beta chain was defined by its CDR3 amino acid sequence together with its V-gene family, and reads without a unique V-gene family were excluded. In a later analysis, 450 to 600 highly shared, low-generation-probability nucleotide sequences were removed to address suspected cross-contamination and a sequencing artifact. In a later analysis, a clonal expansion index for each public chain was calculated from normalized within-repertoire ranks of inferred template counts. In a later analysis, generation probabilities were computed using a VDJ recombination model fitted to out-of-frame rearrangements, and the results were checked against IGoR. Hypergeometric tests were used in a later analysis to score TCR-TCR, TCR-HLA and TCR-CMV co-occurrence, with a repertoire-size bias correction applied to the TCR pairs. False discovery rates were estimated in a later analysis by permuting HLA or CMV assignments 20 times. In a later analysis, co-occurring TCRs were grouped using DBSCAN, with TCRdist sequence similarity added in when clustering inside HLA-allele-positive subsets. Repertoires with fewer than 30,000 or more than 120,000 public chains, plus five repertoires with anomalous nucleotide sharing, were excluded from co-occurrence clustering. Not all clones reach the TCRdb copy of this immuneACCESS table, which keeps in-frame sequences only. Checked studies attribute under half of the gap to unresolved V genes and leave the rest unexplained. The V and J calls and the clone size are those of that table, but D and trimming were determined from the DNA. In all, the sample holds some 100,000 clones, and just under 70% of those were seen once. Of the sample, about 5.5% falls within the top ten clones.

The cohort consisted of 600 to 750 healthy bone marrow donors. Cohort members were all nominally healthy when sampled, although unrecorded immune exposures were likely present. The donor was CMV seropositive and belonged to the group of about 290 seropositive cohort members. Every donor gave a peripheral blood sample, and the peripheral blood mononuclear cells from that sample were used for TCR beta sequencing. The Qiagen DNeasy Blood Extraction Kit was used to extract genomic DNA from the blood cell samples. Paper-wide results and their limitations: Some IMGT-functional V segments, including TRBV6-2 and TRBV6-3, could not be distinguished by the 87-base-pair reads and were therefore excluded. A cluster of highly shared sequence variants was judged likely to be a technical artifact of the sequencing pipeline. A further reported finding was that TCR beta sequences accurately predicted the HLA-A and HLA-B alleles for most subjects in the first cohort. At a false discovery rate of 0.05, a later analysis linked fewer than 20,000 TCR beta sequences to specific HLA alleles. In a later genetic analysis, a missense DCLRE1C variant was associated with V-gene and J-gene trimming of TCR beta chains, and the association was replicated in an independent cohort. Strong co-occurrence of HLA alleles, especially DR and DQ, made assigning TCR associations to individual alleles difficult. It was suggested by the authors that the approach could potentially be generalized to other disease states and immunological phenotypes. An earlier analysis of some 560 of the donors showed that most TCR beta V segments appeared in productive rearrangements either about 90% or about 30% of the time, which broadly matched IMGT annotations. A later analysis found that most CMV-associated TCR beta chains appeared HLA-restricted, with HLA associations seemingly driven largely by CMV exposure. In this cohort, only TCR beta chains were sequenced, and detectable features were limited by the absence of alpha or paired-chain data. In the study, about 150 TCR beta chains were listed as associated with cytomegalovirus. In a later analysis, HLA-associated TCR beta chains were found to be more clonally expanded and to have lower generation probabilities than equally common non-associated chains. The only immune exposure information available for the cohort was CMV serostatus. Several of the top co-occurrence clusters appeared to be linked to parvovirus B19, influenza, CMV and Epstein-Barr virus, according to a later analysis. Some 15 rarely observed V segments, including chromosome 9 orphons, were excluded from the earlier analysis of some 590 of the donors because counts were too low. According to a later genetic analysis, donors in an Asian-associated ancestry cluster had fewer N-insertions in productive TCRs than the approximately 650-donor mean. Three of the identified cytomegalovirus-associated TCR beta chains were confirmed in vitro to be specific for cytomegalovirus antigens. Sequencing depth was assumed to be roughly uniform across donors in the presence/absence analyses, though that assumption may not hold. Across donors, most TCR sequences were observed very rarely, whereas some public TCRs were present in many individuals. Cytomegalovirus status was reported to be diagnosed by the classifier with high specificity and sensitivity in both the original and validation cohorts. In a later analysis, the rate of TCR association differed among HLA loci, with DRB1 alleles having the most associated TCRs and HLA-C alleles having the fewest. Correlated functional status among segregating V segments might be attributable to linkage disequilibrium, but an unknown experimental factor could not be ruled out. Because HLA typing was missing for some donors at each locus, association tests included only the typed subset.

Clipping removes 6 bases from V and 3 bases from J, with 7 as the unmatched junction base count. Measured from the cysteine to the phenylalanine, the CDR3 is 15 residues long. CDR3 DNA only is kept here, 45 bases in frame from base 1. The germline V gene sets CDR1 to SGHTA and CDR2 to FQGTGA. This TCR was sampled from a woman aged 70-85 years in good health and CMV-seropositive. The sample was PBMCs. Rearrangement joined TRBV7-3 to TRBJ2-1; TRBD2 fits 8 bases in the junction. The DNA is TGTGCCAGCAGGTTCAGCGGGGGTGGCTACAATGAGCAGTTCTTC. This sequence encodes CASRFSGGGYNEQFF.